This T cell receptor (beta chain) derives from a study of OX40 agonist ivuxolimab in advanced cancers. Across the whole study: Averaging 60 years in age, with a range of about 20 to 90, the cohort was around 87% male.

The CDR3 sequence is 13 residues long. Germline V gene data show CDR1 as MDHEN and CDR2 as SYDVKM. V lost 5 bases and J lost 7, with 11 bases in between. Some clones are missing from TCRdb's copy, which holds only in-frame ones; the method was immunoSEQ multiplex PCR. This table holds about 40,000 clones, about 91% found once. The clonotype comes from an adult with an advanced solid tumor such as melanoma, head and neck, liver or kidney cancer. V and J are TRBV28 and TRBJ1-4, with D tentatively TRBD1 (5 bases). The source material was CD4+ or CD8+ T cells sorted from blood, sampled in a trial of the OX40 agonist ivuxolimab. The CDR3, as DNA: TGTGCCAGCAGTCCGGGGGGTAGTGAAAAACTGTTTTTT. This gives the protein CASSPGGSEKLFF.